The 21 T cell receptor beta chains listed next were all sequenced from one sample in a study of OX40 agonist ivuxolimab in advanced cancers. This table comes from immunoSEQ multiplex PCR, and its TCRdb copy is limited to in-frame clones, with some not included. The sample lists about 68,000 clones, 83% seen once, with approximately 1.4% in the top ten. The sample here was CD4+ or CD8+ T cells sorted from blood, taken in a trial of the OX40 agonist ivuxolimab. The receptor source for this set is an adult with an advanced solid tumor such as melanoma, head and neck, liver or kidney cancer.

V usage is TRBV4-1 and J usage is TRBJ2-3, with TRBD2 identical over 8 bases. Germline loops: CDR1 MGHRA, CDR2 YSYEKL. The V gene end was trimmed by 2 bases and the J gene end by 5 bases; junction bases not matched to a gene: 9. The CDR3 has 16 residues. In DNA, the CDR3 is TGCGCCAGCAGCCAATCCCACGGGGGGGCATTAGATACGCAGTATTTT. Its protein is CASSQSHGGALDTQYF.

The V call is TRBV2, the J call TRBJ2-7; D is undetermined. The CDR3 runs to 11 residues. V gave up 5 bases and J gave up 3 bases, with 5 bases separating them. Germline assignment: CDR1 SNHLY and CDR2 FYNNEI. The CDR3 DNA reads as TGTGCCAGCAGTTCAAACTACGAGCAGTACTTC. Residues: CASSSNYEQYF.

This clone was counted ten times or more. The chain links TRBV10-1 to TRBJ1-2; perhaps TRBD1 as D (5 bases). The CDR3 totals 14 residues. Trimming removed 4 bases from V and 5 bases from J, with 14 bases in between. Germline V CDR1 and CDR2: WNHNN, SYGVQD (reference sequence). CDR3 amino acids: CASSGSTAPYGYTF. CDR3 in DNA: TGCGCCAGCAGTGGATCGACAGCTCCTTATGGCTACACCTTC.

The chain has TRBV28 and TRBJ2-7; D is uncertain. CDR1 MDHEN and CDR2 SYDVKM come from the germline V gene. There are 11 residues in the CDR3. V was cut by 9 bases and J by 0 bases, with 6 bases left in between. In DNA form, the CDR3 reads TGTGCCAGTTTAAGCTCCTACGAGCAGTACTTC. Amino acid sequence: CASLSSYEQYF. The full variable domain, with the rest looked up from reference TRBV28 and TRBJ2-7, is DVKVTQSSRYLVKRTGEKVFLECVQDMDHENMFWYRQDPGLGLRLIYFSYDVKMKEKGDIPEGYSVSREKKERFSLILESASTNQTSMYLCASLSSYEQYFGPGTRLTVT.

The V call is TRBV11-2, the J call TRBJ2-5; 9 bases are shared with TRBD1. The end of the DNA aligns better with TRBJ2-7, so the J call may be wrong. This CDR3 has 15 residues. The germline V gene encodes CDR1 SGHAT and CDR2 FQNNGV. The CDR3 nucleotides are TGTGCCAGCAGCTTAGCCCGGGACAGGGTTTACGAGCAGTACTTC. Translated: CASSLARDRVYEQYF.

This clone was recorded only once. The V and J genes are TRBV6-1 and TRBJ2-3, with 9 bases matching TRBD2. Germline V CDR1 and CDR2: MNHNS, SASEGT. The CDR3 has 15 residues. V lost 5 bases to trimming and J lost 2 bases; unmatched junction nucleotides: 5. CDR3 sequence (DNA): TGTGCCAGCAGTCCTAGCGGGGCGTACACAGATACGCAGTATTTT. Translating it yields CASSPSGAYTDTQYF.

V usage is TRBV11-2 and J usage is TRBJ2-5, with TRBD1 matching 9 bases. This CDR3 region has 14 residues. V shed 6 bases and J 5 bases; nucleotides not matched to a gene: 7. From germline, CDR1 is SGHAT and CDR2 FQNNGV. The CDR3 spells CASRPQGARETQYF. The CDR3, as DNA: TGTGCCAGCAGACCACAGGGGGCGCGGGAGACCCAGTACTTC.

This sequence joins TRBV11-2 and TRBJ2-5, with D perhaps matching TRBD2 (7 bases). CDR1 is SGHAT and CDR2 is FQNNGV in the germline V gene. The CDR3 runs 13 residues. The V end was cut by 3 bases, the J end by 7 bases, with 12 bases between. The CDR3 reads CASSLGGHGTQYF. The DNA for the CDR3 is TGTGCCAGCAGCTTGGGGGGGCACGGGACCCAGTACTTC.

V is TRBV7-2 and J is TRBJ2-2, with 8 bases matching TRBD2. Germline V gene lookup returns CDR1 SGHTA and CDR2 FQGNSA. This CDR3 contains 17 residues. J lost 2 bases, V lost 3 bases, and 8 bases had no gene match. The CDR3 sequence is CASSFASGGGNTGELFF. CDR3 coding DNA: TGTGCCAGCAGCTTCGCGTCGGGGGGGGGAAACACCGGGGAGCTGTTTTTT.

The chain joins TRBV11-2 to TRBJ1-4; 10 nucleotides agree with TRBD1. Germline trimming cut 1 base from V and 7 bases from J; bases unmatched to any gene: 15. This CDR3 comprises 19 residues. Germline V gives CDR1 SGHAT, CDR2 FQNNGV. CDR3 sequence reads: CASSLGQGAGWAPGEKLFF. CDR3 in DNA: TGTGCCAGCAGCTTAGGACAGGGGGCAGGATGGGCACCTGGTGAAAAACTGTTTTTT.

The chain has TRBV6-6 and TRBJ1-1; 12 bases align to TRBD1. The CDR3 loop spans 15 amino acids. The trim removed 5 bases at V and 6 bases at J, leaving 7 bases unmatched. CDR1 is MNHNY, CDR2 SVGAGI, per germline (reference sequence). This CDR3 is CASSRTRDRGPEAFF. The CDR3 coding sequence is TGTGCCAGCAGTCGGACCCGGGACAGGGGGCCTGAAGCTTTCTTT.

This CDR3 is CASSHDSLSYGYTF. In nucleotides, the CDR3 is TGTGCCAGCAGTCATGACAGCCTTAGCTATGGCTACACCTTC. The chain has TRBV6-5 and TRBJ1-2; TRBD1 might be the D (5 bases). Germline V gene sequence: CDR1 MNHEY, CDR2 SVGAGI. The CDR3 covers 14 residues. The V end was cut by 5 bases, the J end by 4 bases, with 14 bases between.

This clone was seen once. The rearrangement uses TRBV6-5 and TRBJ2-7; D is ambiguous. The CDR3 totals 15 residues. V dropped 2 bases and J dropped 0 bases, with 11 bases sitting between them. Germline CDR1 is MNHEY and CDR2 is SVGAGI. The CDR3 DNA reads as TGTGCCAGCAGTTACGGCAGGAGTTTCTCCTACGAGCAGTACTTC. It codes for CASSYGRSFSYEQYF.

The V and J genes are TRBV7-9 and TRBJ1-6; D call uncertain. Trimming removed 3 bases from V and 7 bases from J, with 16 bases in between. Germline V lookup: CDR1 SEHNR, CDR2 FQNEAQ (reference sequence). The CDR3 length is 16 residues. CDR3 region: CASSLVAKKINSPLHF. Here the CDR3 DNA reads TGTGCCAGCAGCTTGGTTGCCAAAAAGATAAATTCACCCCTCCACTTT.

This chain links TRBV18 with TRBJ1-1, with D perhaps TRBD1 (5 bases). CDR3 size: 15 residues. Germline values: CDR1 KGHSH, CDR2 LQKENI. Trimming removed 4 bases from V and 7 bases from J, with 19 bases in between. The DNA for the CDR3 is TGTGCCAGCTCACAAACCTCAGGCCCCGGGGGTGAAGCTTTCTTT. Translating it yields CASSQTSGPGGEAFF.

The CDR3: CASSFFSLTSTETQYF. CDR3 coding DNA: TGTGCCAGCAGCTTTTTCTCCCTTACGTCGACGGAGACCCAGTACTTC. The V and J genes are TRBV7-9 and TRBJ2-5; D not resolved. This CDR3 contains 16 residues. Germline lookup yields CDR1 SEHNR and CDR2 FQNEAQ (reference sequence). Trimming took 3 bases from V and 5 from J, leaving 19 bases between them.

This clone was detected only once. The chain combines TRBV6-1 with TRBJ1-2; TRBD1 is a possible D gene (5 bases). Germline V gene lookup returns CDR1 MNHNS and CDR2 SASEGT. Between the trimmed V and J ends, which lost 8 bases and 8 bases, there was a span of 12 bases. The CDR3 consists of 11 residues. CDR3 nucleotide sequence: TGTGCCAGCGGCGAGGGGACCGGCTACACCTTC. Amino acid sequence: CASGEGTGYTF.

The J gene is TRBJ2-6, the V gene TRBV11-3; D may correspond to TRBD1 or TRBD2 (5 bases each). The CDR3 has 17 amino acids. The ends were cut back, 4 bases at V and 2 bases at J, with 15 bases in the middle. Per the germline V gene, CDR1 is SGHNT and CDR2 is YENEEA. The CDR3 region has the DNA TGTGCCAGCAGCTATGGGGGTGTTAGGCCTGGGGCCAACGTCCTGACTTTC. It specifies CASSYGGVRPGANVLTF.

The chain joins TRBV15 to TRBJ2-2, with a weak D call TRBD2 (5 bases). Trimming removed 1 base at V and 4 bases at J, with 13 bases between. CDR1 is LNHNV and CDR2 is YYDKDF in the germline V gene (reference sequence). The CDR3 runs 16 residues. CDR3 DNA: TGTGCCACCAGCAGAGGGGCTAGCTCCTTCACCGGGGAGCTGTTTTTT. It specifies CATSRGASSFTGELFF.

V is TRBV5-1 and J is TRBJ1-2, with D uncertain. V was clipped by 2 bases and J by 4 bases, with 12 bases between them. The CDR3 contains 14 residues. Germline CDR1 and CDR2: SGHRS and YFSETQ. This chain's CDR3 is CASSFFPEGYGYTF. Here the CDR3 DNA reads TGCGCCAGCAGCTTTTTTCCCGAGGGCTATGGCTACACCTTC.

This clone was seen a handful of times. The chain has TRBV6-1 and TRBJ1-4; 7 bases match TRBD1. Germline values: CDR1 MNHNS, CDR2 SASEGT. Unmatched junction bases numbered 7, after V lost 4 bases and J lost 5 bases. The CDR3 spans 15 residues. CDR3 DNA: TGTGCCAGCAGTGCCCAGACAGGGAGGAATGAAAAACTGTTTTTT. It translates to CASSAQTGRNEKLFF.